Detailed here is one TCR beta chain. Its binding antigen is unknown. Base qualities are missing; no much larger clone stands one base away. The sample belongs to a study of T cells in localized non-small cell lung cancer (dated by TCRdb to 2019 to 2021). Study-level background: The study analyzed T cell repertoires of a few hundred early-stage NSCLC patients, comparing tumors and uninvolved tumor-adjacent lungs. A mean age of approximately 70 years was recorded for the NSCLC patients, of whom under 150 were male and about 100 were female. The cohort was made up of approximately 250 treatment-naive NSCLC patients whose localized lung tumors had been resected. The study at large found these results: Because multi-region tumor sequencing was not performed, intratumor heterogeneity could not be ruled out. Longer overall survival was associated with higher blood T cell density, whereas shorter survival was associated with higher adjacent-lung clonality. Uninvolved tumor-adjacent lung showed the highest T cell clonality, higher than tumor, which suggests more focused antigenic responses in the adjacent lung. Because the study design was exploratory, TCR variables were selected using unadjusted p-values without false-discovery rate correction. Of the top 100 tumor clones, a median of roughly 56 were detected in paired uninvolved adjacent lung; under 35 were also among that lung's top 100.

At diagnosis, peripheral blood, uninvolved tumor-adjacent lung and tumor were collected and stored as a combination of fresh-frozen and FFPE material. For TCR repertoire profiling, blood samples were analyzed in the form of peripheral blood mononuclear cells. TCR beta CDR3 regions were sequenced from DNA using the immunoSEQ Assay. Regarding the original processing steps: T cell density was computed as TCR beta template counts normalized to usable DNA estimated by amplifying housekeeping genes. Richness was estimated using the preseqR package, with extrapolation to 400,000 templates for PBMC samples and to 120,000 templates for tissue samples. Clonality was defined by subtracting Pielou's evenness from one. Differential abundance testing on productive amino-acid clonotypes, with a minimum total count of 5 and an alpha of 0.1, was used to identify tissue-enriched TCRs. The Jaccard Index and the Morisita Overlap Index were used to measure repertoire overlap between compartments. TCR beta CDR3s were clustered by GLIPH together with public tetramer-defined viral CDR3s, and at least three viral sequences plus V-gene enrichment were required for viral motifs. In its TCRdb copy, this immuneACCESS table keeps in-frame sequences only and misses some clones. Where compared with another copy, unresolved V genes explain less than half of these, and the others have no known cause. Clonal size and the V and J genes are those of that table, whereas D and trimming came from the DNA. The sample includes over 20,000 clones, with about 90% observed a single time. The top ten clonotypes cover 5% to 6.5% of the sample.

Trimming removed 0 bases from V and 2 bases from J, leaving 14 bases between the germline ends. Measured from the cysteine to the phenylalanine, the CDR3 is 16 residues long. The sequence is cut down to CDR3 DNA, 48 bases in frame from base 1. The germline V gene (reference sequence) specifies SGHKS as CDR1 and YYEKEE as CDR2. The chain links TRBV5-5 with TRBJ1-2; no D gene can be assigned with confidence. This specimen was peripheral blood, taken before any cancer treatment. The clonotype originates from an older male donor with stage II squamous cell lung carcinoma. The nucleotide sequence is TGTGCCAGCAGCTTGGCCTCTCAGCCCTCGAACTATGGCTACACCTTC. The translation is CASSLASQPSNYGYTF. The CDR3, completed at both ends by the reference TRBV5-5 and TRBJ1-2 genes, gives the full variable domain DAGVTQSPTHLIKTRGQQVTLRCSPISGHKSVSWYQQVLGQGPQFIFQYYEKEERGRGNFPDRFSARQFPNYSSELNVNALLLGDSALYLCASSLASQPSNYGYTFGSGTRLTVV.